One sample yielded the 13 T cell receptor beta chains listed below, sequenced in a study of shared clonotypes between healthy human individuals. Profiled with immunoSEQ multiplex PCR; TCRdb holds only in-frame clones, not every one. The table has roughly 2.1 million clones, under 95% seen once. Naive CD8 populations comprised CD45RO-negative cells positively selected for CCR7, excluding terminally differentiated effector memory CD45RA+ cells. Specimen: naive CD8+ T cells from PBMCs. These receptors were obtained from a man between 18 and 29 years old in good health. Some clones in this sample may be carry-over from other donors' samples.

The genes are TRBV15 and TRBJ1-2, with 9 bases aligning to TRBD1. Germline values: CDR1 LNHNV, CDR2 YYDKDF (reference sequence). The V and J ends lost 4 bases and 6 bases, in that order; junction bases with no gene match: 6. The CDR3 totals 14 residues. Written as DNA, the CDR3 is TGTGCCACCAGCACCAGGACAGGGGAGAATGGCTACACCTTC. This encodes CATSTRTGENGYTF. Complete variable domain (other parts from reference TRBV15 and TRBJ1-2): DAMVIQNPRYQVTQFGKPVTLSCSQTLNHNVMYWYQQKSSQAPKLLFHYYDKDFNNEADTPDNFQSRRPNTSFCFLDIRSPGLGDTAMYLCATSTRTGENGYTFGSGTRLTVV.

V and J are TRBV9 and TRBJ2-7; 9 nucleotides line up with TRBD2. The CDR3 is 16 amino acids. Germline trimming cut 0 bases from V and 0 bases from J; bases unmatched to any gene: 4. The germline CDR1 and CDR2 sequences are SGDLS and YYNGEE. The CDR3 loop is CASSVGLAEYSYEQYF. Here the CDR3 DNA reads TGTGCCAGCAGCGTAGGACTAGCGGAATACTCCTACGAGCAGTACTTC. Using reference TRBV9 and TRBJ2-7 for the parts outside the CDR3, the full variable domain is DSGVTQTPKHLITATGQRVTLRCSPRSGDLSVYWYQQSLDQGLQFLIQYYNGEERAKGNILERFSAQQFPDLHSELNLSSLELGDSALYFCASSVGLAEYSYEQYFGPGTRLTVT.

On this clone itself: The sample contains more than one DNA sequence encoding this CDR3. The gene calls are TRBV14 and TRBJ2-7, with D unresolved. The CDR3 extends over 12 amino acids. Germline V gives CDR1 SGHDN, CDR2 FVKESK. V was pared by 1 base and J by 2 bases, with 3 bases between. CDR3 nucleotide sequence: TGTGCCAGCAGCCAAGGTACCTACGAGCAGTACTTC. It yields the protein CASSQGTYEQYF.

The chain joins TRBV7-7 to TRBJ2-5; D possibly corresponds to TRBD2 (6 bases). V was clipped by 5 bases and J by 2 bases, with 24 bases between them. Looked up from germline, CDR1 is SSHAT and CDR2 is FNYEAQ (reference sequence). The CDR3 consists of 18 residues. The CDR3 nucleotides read TGTGCCAGCAGCCCCCACTTGGGGGGTAGCGCCGAACAAGAGACCCAGTACTTC. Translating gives CASSPHLGGSAEQETQYF.

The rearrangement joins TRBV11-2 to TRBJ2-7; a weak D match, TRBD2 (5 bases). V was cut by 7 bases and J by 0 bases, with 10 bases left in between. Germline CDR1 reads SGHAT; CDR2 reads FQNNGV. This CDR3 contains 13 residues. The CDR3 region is CASNGRASYEQYF. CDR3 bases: TGTGCCAGCAATGGGCGGGCCTCCTACGAGCAGTACTTC.

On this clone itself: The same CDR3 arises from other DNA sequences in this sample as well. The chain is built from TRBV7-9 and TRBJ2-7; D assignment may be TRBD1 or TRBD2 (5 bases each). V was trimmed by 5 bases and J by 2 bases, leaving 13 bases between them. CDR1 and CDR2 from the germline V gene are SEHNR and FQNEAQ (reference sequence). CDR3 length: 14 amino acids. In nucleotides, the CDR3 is TGTGCCAGCAGCCCTCGGGACGGAACCTACGAGCAGTACTTC. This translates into CASSPRDGTYEQYF.

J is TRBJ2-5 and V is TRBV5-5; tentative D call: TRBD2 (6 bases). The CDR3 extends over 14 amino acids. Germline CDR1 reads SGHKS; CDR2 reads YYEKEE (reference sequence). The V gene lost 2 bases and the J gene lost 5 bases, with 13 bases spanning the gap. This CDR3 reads CASSFIRGSETQYF. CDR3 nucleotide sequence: TGTGCCAGCAGCTTCATCCGGGGGAGTGAGACCCAGTACTTC.

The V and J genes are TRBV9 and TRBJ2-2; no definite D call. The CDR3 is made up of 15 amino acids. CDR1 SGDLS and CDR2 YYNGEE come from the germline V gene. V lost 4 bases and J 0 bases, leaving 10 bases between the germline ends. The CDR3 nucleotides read TGTGCCAGCAGCTCAACCGGGTCGAACACCGGGGAGCTGTTTTTT. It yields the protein CASSSTGSNTGELFF.

Here the CDR3 DNA reads TGTGCCAGCACCCGGCTAGCGCGGTACGAGCAGTACTTC. Protein sequence: CASTRLARYEQYF. The chain employs TRBV28 and TRBJ2-7, with D possibly being TRBD2 (6 bases). Trimming took 7 bases from V and 4 from J, leaving 14 bases between them. The germline CDR1 and CDR2 sequences are MDHEN and SYDVKM. The length of the CDR3 is 13 residues.

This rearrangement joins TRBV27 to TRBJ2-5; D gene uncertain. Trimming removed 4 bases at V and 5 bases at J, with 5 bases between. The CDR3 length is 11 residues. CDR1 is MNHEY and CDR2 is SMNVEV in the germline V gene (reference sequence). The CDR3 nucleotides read TGTGCCAGCAGTTCCGCCGAGACCCAGTACTTC. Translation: CASSSAETQYF.

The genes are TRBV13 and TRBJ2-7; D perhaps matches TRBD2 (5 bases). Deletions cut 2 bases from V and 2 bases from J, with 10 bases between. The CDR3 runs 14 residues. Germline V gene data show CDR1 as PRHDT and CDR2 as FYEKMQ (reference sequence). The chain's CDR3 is CASSLKGSAYEQYF. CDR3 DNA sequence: TGTGCCAGCAGCTTAAAAGGTAGCGCCTACGAGCAGTACTTC.

CDR3 nucleotides: TGTGCCAGCTCACCGTCCGGGACAGCCATAGCCAAAAACATTCAGTACTTC. It yields the protein CASSPSGTAIAKNIQYF. This chain joins TRBV18 and TRBJ2-4; TRBD1 aligns across 7 bases. CDR1 is KGHSH and CDR2 is LQKENI in the germline V gene. V lost 3 bases and J lost 0; bases outside the gene matches: 8. This CDR3 has 17 amino acids.

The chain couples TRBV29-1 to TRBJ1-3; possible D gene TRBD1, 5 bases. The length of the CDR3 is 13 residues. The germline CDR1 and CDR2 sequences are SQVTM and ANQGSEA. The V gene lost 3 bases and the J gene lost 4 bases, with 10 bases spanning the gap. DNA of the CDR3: TGCAGCGTTGACGAGGACATAGGAAACACCATATATTTT. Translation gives CSVDEDIGNTIYF.